This TCR beta chain stems from a study of blood T cells in healthy people across ages (dated by TCRdb to 2014 to 2015). For context, the study as a whole: In model experiments, template switching captured about one uniquely barcoded TCR beta cDNA molecule for every two T cells. To avoid experimental bias, donors of different ages were distributed randomly across sequencing lanes. The study analyzed two additional independent replicas of 1 million unique cDNA reads from the same blood draw for two donors, one aged 18 to 30 and one aged 80 or older. The donors were split into four age groups: young (average 16 years), middle-aged (roughly 40), aged (more than 55) and long-lived (approximately 80). The study measured age-related changes in TCR beta repertoire diversity using deep sequencing normalized with unique cDNA molecular identifiers.

As to this clonotype: Its target antigen remains unknown. Base qualities are not provided; no much larger clone lies one nucleotide away.

Trimming takes 0 bases from V and 5 bases from J, and the germline ends sit 7 bases apart. CDR1 and CDR2 are drawn from the germline V gene: SQVTM, ANQGSEA. Including cysteine and phenylalanine, the CDR3 has 12 amino acids. Just CDR3 DNA is preserved here, 36 bases in frame from base 1. The method was 5' RACE. Sequencing used an Illumina HiSeq 2500. A second roughly 6 to 11 cycle PCR used a sample-barcoded 5' primer and a J-beta primer mix. A template-switch 5' adaptor carrying 12 random nucleotides introduced a unique molecular identifier onto each TCR beta cDNA molecule. At least 2.5 million CDR3-containing paired-end reads were obtained from each sample. First-strand cDNA was synthesized from all RNA with the Mint cDNA synthesis kit, primed by a TRBC-specific oligonucleotide. Following uracil-DNA glycosylase treatment, all cDNA underwent a first 18-cycle PCR with the universal primers M1SS and BC2_uni_R. Concerning the study's data processing: For normalization, 1 million high-quality reads were randomly selected from each sample, with every read carrying a distinct molecular identifier. Instead of being binned into consensus sequences, reads that shared molecular identifiers were thrown out. MiTCR, run with a Q25 quality threshold and the strictest error-elimination algorithm, handled CDR3 identification, clonotype clustering and error correction. A nonparametric unseen species model with Euler transformation was used to estimate a lower bound on total TCR beta diversity. TCRdb took the public reads, trimmed them with fastp at Q25, ran MiXCR for clone calling and kept in-frame beta chains. Rows with one shared CDR3 protein collapse into an entry with the most common genes and DNA. For this entry, the V and J calls and clone size follow TCRdb and not the study's own pipeline. Here the sample has fewer than 900,000 distinct CDR3 sequences; around 45% occur a single time. 30% to 35% of the sample goes to the ten largest clones.

What the work shows at the level of the full study, not this receptor alone: Because donor CMV infection status was unknown, age-related changes in expanded clonotypes were potentially confounded. Total diversity estimates from one million sequenced T cells were considered lower bounds and underestimates. As age increased, observed TCR beta diversity per million T cells dropped in a roughly linear way, and a significant reduction was already evident by age 40. Conclusive comparison of naive and antigen-experienced compartments was prevented by the profiling of bulk unsorted PBMCs. Compared with the aged group, the long-lived group had more naive CD4+ T cells, fewer expanded clones and increased TCR diversity, a pattern suggesting age selection. A strong correlation was found between observed TCR beta diversity and the percentage of naive T cells measured by flow cytometry.

Donors were a few dozen systemically healthy Caucasian individuals from Russia aged roughly 6 to 90 years. Each donor gave ten milliliters of peripheral blood, drawn into EDTA-treated Vacutainer tubes. Ficoll-Paque density-gradient centrifugation was used to isolate PBMCs, with at least 7 million per sample. Trizol reagent was used to extract total RNA from the PBMCs, yielding at least 5 micrograms per sample. For every donor, an aliquot of PBMCs went through flow cytometry to measure the percentages of naive CD45RAhigh/CD27high T cells. Sequencing used blood. This receptor was taken from a woman aged 55-75 years in good health. The chain was built from TRBV29-1 and TRBJ1-1; no D segment can be confidently identified. The nucleotide sequence reads TGCAGCGTTGAAGATGGGTGGACTGAAGCTTTCTTT. Translated, it gives CSVEDGWTEAFF.